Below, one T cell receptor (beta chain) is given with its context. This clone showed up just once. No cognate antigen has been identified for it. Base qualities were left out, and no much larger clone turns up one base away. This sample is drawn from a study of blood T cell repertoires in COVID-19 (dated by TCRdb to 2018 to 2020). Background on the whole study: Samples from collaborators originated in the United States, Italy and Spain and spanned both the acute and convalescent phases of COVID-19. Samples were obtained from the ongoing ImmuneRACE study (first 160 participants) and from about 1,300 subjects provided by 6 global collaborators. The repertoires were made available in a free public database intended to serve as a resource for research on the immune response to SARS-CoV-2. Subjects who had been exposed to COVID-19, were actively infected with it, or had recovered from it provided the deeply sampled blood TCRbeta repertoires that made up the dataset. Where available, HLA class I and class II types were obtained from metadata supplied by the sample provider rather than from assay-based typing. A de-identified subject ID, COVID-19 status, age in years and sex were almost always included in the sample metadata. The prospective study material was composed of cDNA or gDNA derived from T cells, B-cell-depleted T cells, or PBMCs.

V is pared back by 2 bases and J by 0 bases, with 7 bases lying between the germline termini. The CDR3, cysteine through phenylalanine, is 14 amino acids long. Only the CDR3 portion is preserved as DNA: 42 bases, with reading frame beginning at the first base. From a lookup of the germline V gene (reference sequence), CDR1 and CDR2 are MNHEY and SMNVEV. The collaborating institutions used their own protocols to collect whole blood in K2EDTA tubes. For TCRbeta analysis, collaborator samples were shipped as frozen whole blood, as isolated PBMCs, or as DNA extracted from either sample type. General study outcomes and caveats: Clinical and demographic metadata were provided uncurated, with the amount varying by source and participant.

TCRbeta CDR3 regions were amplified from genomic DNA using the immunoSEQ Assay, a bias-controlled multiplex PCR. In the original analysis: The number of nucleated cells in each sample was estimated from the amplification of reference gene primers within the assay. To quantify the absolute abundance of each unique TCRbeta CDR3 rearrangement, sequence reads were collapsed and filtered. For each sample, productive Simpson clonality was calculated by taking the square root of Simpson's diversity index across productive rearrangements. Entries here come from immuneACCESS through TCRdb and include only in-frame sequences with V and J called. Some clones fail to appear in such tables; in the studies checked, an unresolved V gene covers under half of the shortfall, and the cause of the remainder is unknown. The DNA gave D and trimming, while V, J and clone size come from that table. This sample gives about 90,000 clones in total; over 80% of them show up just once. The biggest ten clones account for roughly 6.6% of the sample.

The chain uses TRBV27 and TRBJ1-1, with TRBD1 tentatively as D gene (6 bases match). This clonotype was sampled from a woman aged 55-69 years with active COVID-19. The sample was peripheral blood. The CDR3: CASSLGGLNTEAFF. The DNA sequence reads TGTGCCAGCAGTTTAGGGGGCCTGAACACTGAAGCTTTCTTT.